Listed below are T cell receptor beta chains from one sample, sequenced in a study of spatial heterogeneity in lung cancer. TCRdb re-derived calls from the 5' RACE reads in MiXCR, one entry per CDR3 protein. Here the sample spans about 27,000 distinct CDR3 sequences, roughly 5.4% being singletons. The source material was PBMCs, sampled at follow-up. The receptors here all came from a female donor with early-stage non-small cell lung cancer. Each CDR3 is given with its conserved first and last residue. The D gene is left open where the match is weak. Size is omitted from some rows. Given values are once, few, many or a class for expanded clones.

>TRBJ2-7|TRBV12-3/TRBV12-4|medium-sized|TRBD1
TGTGCCAGCAGTCACCGGGACAGGGGCAACGAGCAGTACTTC
CASSHRDRGNEQYF
>TRBJ1-1|TRBV2|many|TRBD1
TGTGCCAGCAGAACTGGACAGGGGAGTGAAGCTTTCTTT
CASRTGQGSEAFF
>TRBJ2-1|TRBV9|many|TRBD2
TGTGCCAGCAGCGCTGTGGGACTAAACCACAATGAGCAGTTCTTC
CASSAVGLNHNEQFF
>TRBJ2-4|TRBV14|many|-
TGTGCCAGCAGCCAAAAGGGCAGTGGAGCCAAAAACATTCAGTACTTC
CASSQKGSGAKNIQYF
>TRBJ2-5|TRBV20-1|many|TRBD1
TGCAGTGCCCAGACAGGGTTAGAGACCCAGTACTTC
CSAQTGLETQYF
>TRBJ2-7|TRBV6-5|many|TRBD1
TGTGCCAGCAGTAAAGACAGGGGCCCCTACGAGCAGTACTTC
CASSKDRGPYEQYF
>TRBJ1-1|TRBV12-3/TRBV12-4|many|-
TGTGCCAGCAGTATACAGGGTCCGAACACTGAAGCTTTCTTT
CASSIQGPNTEAFF
>TRBJ2-3|TRBV7-8|many|TRBD1
TGTGCCAGCAGCTACGACAGGGGTCTACGCACAGATACGCAGTATTTT
CASSYDRGLRTDTQYF
>TRBJ2-7|TRBV28|many|TRBD1
TGTGCCAGCAGCCACTTTGGACAGGGGGCCGACGAGCAGTACTTC
CASSHFGQGADEQYF
>TRBJ2-3|TRBV4-2|many|TRBD2
TGTGCCAGCAGCCAAGAGGGCGGGAGGGCCGGAGATACGCAGTATTTT
CASSQEGGRAGDTQYF
>TRBJ2-1|TRBV6-1|-|-
TGTGCCAGCAGTCCGAGGAGGGATGAGCAGTTCTTC
CASSPRRDEQFF
>TRBJ2-2|TRBV24-1|many|-
TGTGCCACCAGTGACTCTGGGACTCAAAACACCGGGGAGCTGTTTTTT
CATSDSGTQNTGELFF
>TRBJ2-7|TRBV7-2|many|TRBD1
TGTGCCAGCAGTACCGGACAGGACCACTACGAGCAGTACTTC
CASSTGQDHYEQYF
>TRBJ1-6|TRBV27|many|TRBD1
TGTGCCAGCAGACCGGGACAGAGTAATTCACCCCTCCACTTT
CASRPGQSNSPLHF
>TRBJ1-5|TRBV2|few|-
TGTGCCAGCAGTGCCTCGGGGGACGGTCTGTCCCAGCATTTT
CASSASGDGLSQHF
>TRBJ2-2|TRBV24-1|few|-
TGTGCCACCAGTGATCCGAGGGGGGCGGCCGGGGAGCTGTTTTTT
CATSDPRGAAGELFF
>TRBJ2-3|TRBV6-2/TRBV6-3|many|-
TGTGCCAGCAGCGATCCGTGGGATACGCAGTATTTT
CASSDPWDTQYF
>TRBJ2-1|TRBV14|many|-
TGTGCCAGCAGCCAAAGGGACCAGTTGCGCAATGAGCAGTTCTTC
CASSQRDQLRNEQFF
>TRBJ2-4|TRBV28|many|-
TGTGCCAGCAGGCAGGGAGCCAAAAACATTCAGTACTTC
CASRQGAKNIQYF
>TRBJ2-7|TRBV28|many|TRBD1
TGTGCCAGCTGGACAGGGGTAGGCTACGAGCAGTACTTC
CASWTGVGYEQYF
>TRBJ1-2|TRBV3-1|few|-
TGTGCCAGCAGCCAAGATCTAAGGGAATGGAACTATGGCTACACCTTC
CASSQDLREWNYGYTF
>TRBJ1-6|TRBV25-1|many|TRBD1
TGTGCCAGCAGTCGGGACAGCCTGGGGTCACCCCTCCACTTT
CASSRDSLGSPLHF
>TRBJ2-5|TRBV5-6|few|-
TGTGCCAGCAGCTCAGGGGTGAGAGAGACCCAGTACTTC
CASSSGVRETQYF
>TRBJ2-3|TRBV3-1|many|TRBD1
TGTGCCAGCAGCCAAGGACAGGGGGTAACAGATACGCAGTATTTT
CASSQGQGVTDTQYF
>TRBJ2-7|TRBV3-1|many|TRBD1
TGTGCCAGCAGCCCAGGGACAGGACCCTCCTACGAGCAGTACTTC
CASSPGTGPSYEQYF
>TRBJ1-1|TRBV7-9|many|TRBD1
TGTGCCAGCGGCCGGGACAGATGGGACACTGAAGCTTTCTTT
CASGRDRWDTEAFF
>TRBJ2-7|TRBV20-1|few|TRBD2
TGCAGTGCTAGACACCTCCAACCGGGACTAGCGGGAGGGAACGAGCAGTACTTC
CSARHLQPGLAGGNEQYF
>TRBJ1-5|TRBV3-1|-|-
TGTGCCAGCAGCTCTACGACAGGAAGCAATCAGCCCCAGCATTTT
CASSSTTGSNQPQHF
>TRBJ1-1|TRBV12-3/TRBV12-4|many|-
TGTGCCAGCAGCCGACTATTGAACACTGAAGCTTTCTTT
CASSRLLNTEAFF
>TRBJ2-5|TRBV28|-|TRBD2
TGTGCCAGCTCCAAGACTAGCGGGAGGGAGACCCAGTACTTC
CASSKTSGRETQYF
>TRBJ2-7|TRBV2|-|TRBD2
TGTGCCAGCAGTAGTACTAGCGGGAGGGCCTTCGAGCAGTACTTC
CASSSTSGRAFEQYF
>TRBJ2-6|TRBV12-3/TRBV12-4|many|-
TGTGCCAGCAGCGACTCCAGCTCTGGGGCCAACGTCCTGACTTTC
CASSDSSSGANVLTF
>TRBJ1-3|TRBV9|many|-
TGTGCCAGCAGCGACGACCAAATCTCTGGAAACACCATATATTTT
CASSDDQISGNTIYF
>TRBJ2-5|TRBV19|many|TRBD1
TGTGCCAGTAGTATTGGTATCGGGACAGGGGGAGAGACCCAGTACTTC
CASSIGIGTGGETQYF
>TRBJ2-7|TRBV28|-|TRBD1
TGTACCAGCAGATACGGGACAGGGTACAGTAAGTACGAGCAGTACTTC
CTSRYGTGYSKYEQYF
>TRBJ1-6|TRBV7-9|many|TRBD1
TGTGCCAGCAGTCGGGACAGTTCACCCCTCCACTTT
CASSRDSSPLHF
>TRBJ2-4|TRBV2|many|-
TGTGCCAGCAGTGAAGCGCGTGGCGCCAAAAACATTCAGTACTTC
CASSEARGAKNIQYF
>TRBJ2-5|TRBV4-3|many|TRBD2
TGCGCCAGCAGCCATCTAGCGGGGGGAAAAATAGAGACCCAGTACTTC
CASSHLAGGKIETQYF
>TRBJ2-7|TRBV21-1|few|-
TGTGCCAGCAGCATCCCATTTCTATCTCACGAGCAGTACTTC
CASSIPFLSHEQYF
>TRBJ2-7|TRBV5-1|many|-
TGCGCCAGCAGCTATAATCTGGGCAGTTACTACGAGCAGTACTTC
CASSYNLGSYYEQYF
>TRBJ1-5|TRBV28|many|-
TGTGCCAGCAGTGGAACTCGGGGGAGTCAGCCCCAGCATTTT
CASSGTRGSQPQHF
>TRBJ2-1|TRBV29-1|many|TRBD1
TGCAGCGCCACGGTCGGGACAGGGGGTCACAATGAGCAGTTCTTC
CSATVGTGGHNEQFF
>TRBJ2-5|TRBV3-1|few|TRBD2
TGTGCCAGCAGCCGGACTAGCGGGGGTACTAAGACCCAGTACTTC
CASSRTSGGTKTQYF
>TRBJ1-1|TRBV7-2|many|-
TGTGCCAGCGAAGGCAGAACAGGGATAGAAGCTTTCTTT
CASEGRTGIEAFF
>TRBJ2-1|TRBV10-3|many|TRBD2
TGTGCCATCACCGGGACTAGCGGGAGGAGGCCTGAAGGGCAGTTCTTC
CAITGTSGRRPEGQFF
>TRBJ2-5|TRBV5-1|-|-
TGCGCCAGCAGCTACCGCGCGGATGTAGCTGAGACCCAGTACTTC
CASSYRADVAETQYF
>TRBJ2-7|TRBV28|many|-
TGTGCCAGCAGTTCTCCCCCGGCGGGTTACTACGAGCAGTACTTC
CASSSPPAGYYEQYF
>TRBJ1-1|TRBV27|few|-
TGTGCCAGCAGTTTTCGTACTCAGAACACTGAAGCTTTCTTT
CASSFRTQNTEAFF
>TRBJ1-2|TRBV7-9|many|-
TGTGCCAGCAGTTCCCCCGGGACAAGCTCATATGGCTACACCTTC
CASSSPGTSSYGYTF
>TRBJ2-3|TRBV6-2/TRBV6-3|many|-
TGTGCCAGCAACCTATACGGAGATACGCAGTATTTT
CASNLYGDTQYF
>TRBJ1-1|TRBV12-3/TRBV12-4|many|-
TGTGCCAGCAGTTTACAAACCAACACTGAAGCTTTCTTT
CASSLQTNTEAFF
>TRBJ2-2|TRBV30|many|-
TGTGCCTTTTCGAGAACCGGGGAGCTGTTTTTT
CAFSRTGELFF
>TRBJ2-3|TRBV11-2|many|-
TGTGCCAGCAGCGTGGAGGTCATCGCCGATACGCAGTATTTT
CASSVEVIADTQYF
>TRBJ2-1|TRBV7-2|few|TRBD2
TGTGCCAGCAGCGTCGGACTAGCGGGCTACAATGAGCAGTTCTTC
CASSVGLAGYNEQFF
>TRBJ1-1|TRBV7-2|many|-
TGTGCCAGCAGCTCGGACTATCCCCGGCCTTTCTTT
CASSSDYPRPFF
>TRBJ2-7|TRBV7-9|many|-
TGTGCCAGCAGCTTCTCCGGAGGGAGCGAGCAGTACTTC
CASSFSGGSEQYF
>TRBJ1-4|TRBV7-9|-|TRBD1
TGTGCCATCGACAGGGGAGCGAACAGTGAAAAACTGTTTTTT
CAIDRGANSEKLFF